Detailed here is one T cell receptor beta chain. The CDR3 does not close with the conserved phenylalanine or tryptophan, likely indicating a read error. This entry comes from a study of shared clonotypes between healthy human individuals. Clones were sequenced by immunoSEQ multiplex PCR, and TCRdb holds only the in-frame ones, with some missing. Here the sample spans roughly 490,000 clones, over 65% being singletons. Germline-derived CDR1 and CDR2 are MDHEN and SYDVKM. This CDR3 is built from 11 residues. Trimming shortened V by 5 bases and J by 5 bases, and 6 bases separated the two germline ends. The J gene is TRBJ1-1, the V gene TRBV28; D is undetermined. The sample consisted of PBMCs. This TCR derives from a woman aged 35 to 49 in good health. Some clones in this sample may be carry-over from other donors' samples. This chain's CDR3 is CASSPATEAFS. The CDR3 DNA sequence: TGTGCCAGCAGTCCGGCGACTGAAGCTTTCTCT.